Listed here is a single TCR beta chain. This entry belongs to a study of blood T cell repertoires in COVID-19. About the research overall: The United States, Italy and Spain supplied acute and convalescent COVID-19 samples. Sources were T cells, B-cell-depleted T cells, or PBMCs; the material itself was cDNA or gDNA.

In the authors' methods: For nucleated cells, counts were estimated from reference gene primer amplification. TCRdb's copy holds only in-frame clones and misses some; the assay was immunoSEQ multiplex PCR. V and J calls and clone size are given by that table; D and trimming were obtained from the DNA. The repertoire has roughly 190,000 clones, around 83% of them found once; the top ten carry less than 3.5%. Losses at the gene ends were 3 bases for V and 1 base for J; bases not matched to a gene: 5. The CDR3 has 15 amino acids. Looked up from germline, CDR1 is PRHDT and CDR2 is FYEKMQ (reference sequence).

The origin of this receptor is a man aged 45-65 years with active or convalescent COVID-19. Sequencing input: peripheral blood. This chain uses TRBV13 with TRBJ1-2, with TRBD1 matching 7 bases. The chain's CDR3 is CASSLYRGGNYGYTF. The CDR3, as DNA: TGTGCCAGCAGCTTGTACAGGGGCGGTAACTATGGCTACACCTTC.